Listed here are 20 T cell receptor beta chains from one sample, sequenced in a study of cytomegalovirus exposure and HLA in healthy donors. Vbeta (60) and Jbeta (13) primers were used in the PCR. The method was immunoSEQ multiplex PCR; TCRdb's version includes in-frame clones alone and lacks a portion of them. Of tens of thousands of clones in the sample, roughly 67% were seen once. The specimen was PBMCs. Receptor source: a human donor in good health.

The V gene is TRBV9, the J gene TRBJ2-5; D gene unclear. The germline V gene has CDR1 SGDLS and CDR2 YYNGEE. Trimming removed 3 bases at V and 5 bases at J, with 17 bases between. The CDR3 loop spans 15 amino acids. The CDR3 nucleotides read TGTGCCAGCAGCGAACAACCGACGAGGCTCGAGACCCAGTACTTC. Amino acid sequence: CASSEQPTRLETQYF.

This chain links TRBV19 with TRBJ2-7; D may be TRBD1 (6 bases). There are 15 residues in the CDR3. The V gene's germline CDR1 is LNHDA and CDR2 SQIVND (reference sequence). Trimming left V 4 bases short and J 2 bases short, with 15 bases between. The CDR3 DNA follows: TGTGCCAGTAGTACCCCCCCGACAGGAGCCTACGAGCAGTACTTC. It is translated as CASSTPPTGAYEQYF.

The rearrangement uses TRBV7-3 and TRBJ1-1, with D tentatively TRBD1 (5 bases). The CDR3 runs to 14 residues. The V gene's germline CDR1 is SGHTA and CDR2 FQGTGA. Trimming left V 1 base short and J 2 bases short, with 8 bases between. The CDR3 here is CASSLMGLNTEAFF. CDR3 nucleotide sequence: TGTGCCAGCAGCTTAATGGGGCTTAACACTGAAGCTTTCTTT.

The rearrangement links TRBV6-5 to TRBJ2-7; a weak D match, TRBD1 (6 bases). Trimming shortened V by 2 bases and J by 0 bases, and 8 bases separated the two germline ends. Germline V gene sequence: CDR1 MNHEY, CDR2 SVGAGI. This CDR3 spans 14 amino acids. The CDR3 here is CASSYEDSSYEQYF. Written as DNA, the CDR3 is TGTGCCAGCAGTTACGAGGACAGCTCCTACGAGCAGTACTTC.

This chain joins TRBV11-3 and TRBJ2-5; TRBD2 matches 11 bases. Germline lookup yields CDR1 SGHNT and CDR2 YENEEA. J was trimmed by 4 bases and V by 5 bases; bases with no gene match: 6. The CDR3 sequence is 15 residues long. The CDR3 region has the DNA TGTGCCAGCAGCACAACTAGCGGGGGCAGAGAGACCCAGTACTTC. Amino acids: CASSTTSGGRETQYF.

With respect to this clone: The junction differs from germline at one of its ends, possibly a read error. The chain uses TRBV6-5 and TRBJ2-1; D might be TRBD1 (6 bases). Germline CDR1 and CDR2: MNHEY and SVGAGI. The CDR3 has 15 residues. The CDR3 DNA is TGTGCCAGCAGTAACTCAGCGACAGGTTCGAATGAGCAGTTCTTC. Translated: CASSNSATGSNEQFF.

This clone counts as medium-sized. Different DNA sequences within this sample yield the same CDR3. This chain uses TRBV4-1 with TRBJ1-5; no firm D call. This CDR3 contains 15 residues. V lost 0 bases and J lost 3, with 9 bases in between. The germline V gene encodes CDR1 MGHRA and CDR2 YSYEKL. The CDR3 reads CASSQDGGINQPQHF. The CDR3 DNA sequence: TGCGCCAGCAGCCAAGATGGAGGAATCAATCAGCCCCAGCATTTT.

The chain is built from TRBV28 and TRBJ2-7; 11 bases line up with TRBD1. The ends lost 4 bases at V and 7 bases at J; junction bases unmatched: 12. Per the germline V gene, CDR1 is MDHEN and CDR2 is SYDVKM. This CDR3 is 16 amino acids long. The CDR3 region is CASSSRWTGGLNEQYF. CDR3 nucleotides: TGTGCCAGCAGTTCCCGTTGGACAGGGGGCCTTAATGAGCAGTACTTC. The complete variable domain, with remaining parts taken from reference TRBV28 and TRBJ2-7, reads DVKVTQSSRYLVKRTGEKVFLECVQDMDHENMFWYRQDPGLGLRLIYFSYDVKMKEKGDIPEGYSVSREKKERFSLILESASTNQTSMYLCASSSRWTGGLNEQYFGPGTRLTVT.

This chain connects TRBV14 to TRBJ1-2; TRBD1 is a possible D gene (5 bases). Trimming cost V 2 bases and J 6 bases, with 19 bases left between them. Germline CDR1 is SGHDN and CDR2 is FVKESK. The CDR3 sequence is 16 residues long. As DNA, the CDR3 is TGTGCCAGCAGCCAAATAGAAGGCAGGGTGAATGATGGCTACACCTTC. It translates to CASSQIEGRVNDGYTF. Full variable domain (missing parts from reference TRBV14 and TRBJ1-2): EAGVTQFPSHSVIEKGQTVTLRCDPISGHDNLYWYRRVMGKEIKFLLHFVKESKQDESGMPNNRFLAERTGGTYSTLKVQPAELEDSGVYFCASSQIEGRVNDGYTFGSGTRLTVV.

DNA for the CDR3: TGTGCCAGCAGCTCCCGGACAGCCTATGGCTACACCTTC. Protein product: CASSSRTAYGYTF. The chain employs TRBV7-8 and TRBJ1-2; D may be TRBD1 (6 bases). Looked up from germline, CDR1 is SGHVS and CDR2 is FQNEAQ. The CDR3 consists of 13 residues. V lost 4 bases and J lost 4, with 10 bases in between.

The chain carries TRBV11-3 and TRBJ1-2; 8 positions agree with TRBD1. The CDR3 loop spans 13 amino acids. Germline trimming cut 3 bases from V and 3 bases from J; bases unmatched to any gene: 0. From germline, CDR1 is SGHNT and CDR2 YENEEA. CDR3 region: CASSLDRDYGYTF. The DNA of the CDR3 is TGTGCCAGCAGCTTGGACAGGGACTATGGCTACACCTTC.

This clone was counted between two and nine times. The chain carries TRBV18 and TRBJ1-5, with TRBD1 identical over 7 bases. The ends lost 1 base at V and 4 bases at J; junction bases unmatched: 1. There are 14 residues in the CDR3. From germline, CDR1 is KGHSH and CDR2 LQKENI. CDR3 loop: CASSPQDRNQPQHF. The CDR3 DNA sequence: TGTGCCAGCTCACCACAGGACAGGAATCAGCCCCAGCATTTT.

This chain joins TRBV7-8 and TRBJ1-6; no clear D. Germline V gene lookup returns CDR1 SGHVS and CDR2 FQNEAQ. The CDR3 covers 12 residues. Deletions cut 7 bases from V and 7 bases from J, with 8 bases between. Here the CDR3 reads CASTERNSPLHF. CDR3 in DNA: TGTGCCAGCACCGAGAGGAATTCACCCCTCCACTTT.

The rearrangement joins TRBV6-5 to TRBJ1-2; D gene ambiguous. Deletions cut 0 bases from V and 4 bases from J, with 12 bases between. The CDR3 is 15 residues long. The germline gives CDR1 MNHEY, CDR2 SVGAGI. The CDR3 DNA follows: TGTGCCAGCAGTTACTCGGCCCAGGAACCCTATGGCTACACCTTC. Translation: CASSYSAQEPYGYTF.

Notes on this clone: The same CDR3 also results from other DNA sequences found in this sample. The chain combines TRBV7-3 with TRBJ1-1; D call uncertain. Germline V gene sequence: CDR1 SGHTA, CDR2 FQGTGA. The CDR3 totals 14 residues. The germline V and J ends were trimmed by 1 base and 3 bases, with 9 bases remaining between them. The CDR3 coding sequence is TGTGCCAGCAGCTTAAGGCGGGGAGACACTGAAGCTTTCTTT. Its protein is CASSLRRGDTEAFF.

V is TRBV9 and J is TRBJ1-3; TRBD1 might be the D (6 bases). In germline, CDR1 is SGDLS, CDR2 YYNGEE. V was cut by 5 bases and J by 0 bases, with 12 bases left in between. The CDR3 runs to 15 residues. CDR3 sequence: CASRAQGSSGNTIYF. CDR3 nucleotides: TGTGCCAGCAGAGCTCAGGGGAGCTCTGGAAACACCATATATTTT.

For this clone: Other DNA sequences in this specimen translate into the identical CDR3. This chain links TRBV9 with TRBJ2-6; no clear D. This CDR3 contains 18 residues. CDR1 SGDLS and CDR2 YYNGEE come from the germline V gene. The V gene lost 3 bases and the J gene lost 0 bases, with 16 bases spanning the gap. This CDR3 is CASSAHLRVSSGANVLTF. DNA of the CDR3: TGTGCCAGCAGCGCTCATCTCCGGGTCAGCTCTGGGGCCAACGTCCTGACTTTC.

This clone was observed a few times. CDR3 residues: CASRNYRGNQPQHF. DNA of the CDR3: TGTGCCAGTAGAAACTACAGGGGAAATCAGCCCCAGCATTTT. The rearrangement links TRBV19 to TRBJ1-5, with 7 bases fitting TRBD1. The J segment lost 4 bases and the V segment lost 6 bases, leaving 6 bases of the junction unmatched. There are 14 residues in the CDR3. Germline lookup yields CDR1 LNHDA and CDR2 SQIVND (reference sequence).

This clone was detected only a few times. The chain carries TRBV11-2 and TRBJ2-5, with a tentative D call TRBD2 (6 bases). The J call may not be correct, given that the DNA end is closer to TRBJ2-7. Germline CDR1 reads SGHAT; CDR2 reads FQNNGV. The CDR3 spans 16 residues. CDR3 nucleotides: TGTGCCAGCAGCTCATCTTGGGGACTGGGGGAGTACGAGCAGTACTTC. This translates into CASSSSWGLGEYEQYF.

This clone was picked up one time. A junction boundary mismatches the germline segment, possibly from a read error. This rearrangement joins TRBV5-6 to TRBJ1-3; D not certain. This CDR3 spans 15 amino acids. The V gene's germline CDR1 is SGHDT and CDR2 YYEEEE. As DNA, the CDR3 is TGTGCCAGCAGCTCCATCGACTTATCTGGAAGCACCATATATTTT. Its protein is CASSSIDLSGSTIYF.